This T cell receptor beta chain is drawn from a study of blood T cell repertoires in COVID-19. Some clones are missing from TCRdb's copy, which holds only in-frame ones; the method was immunoSEQ multiplex PCR. The sample consists of some 170,000 clones, roughly 83% of them appearing once. V was pared by 7 bases and J by 6 bases, with 5 bases of the junction left unmatched. Per germline, CDR1 MNHNY and CDR2 SVGAGI (reference sequence). The CDR3 has 12 amino acids. The clonotype originates from a woman aged 80 or over with active or convalescent COVID-19. Sequencing was performed on peripheral blood. This chain links TRBV6-6 with TRBJ1-2; TRBD1 matches 7 bases. The CDR3 bases are TGTGCCAGCAAAGGGGGCTCTAATGGCTACACCTTC. Translating gives CASKGGSNGYTF.